The rows below give T cell receptor beta chains drawn from one sample of a study of T cell repertoires in cytomegalovirus infection. TCRdb re-derived calls from the reads in MiXCR, one entry per CDR3 protein. The table records about 300,000 distinct CDR3 sequences, 25% of them present only once. Material: PBMCs. The receptor set was obtained from a human donor in good health (CMV status not recorded). Some clones in this sample may be carry-over from other donors' samples. Each CDR3 is given with its conserved first and last residue. D genes are given only for firm matches. Rows give clone size only sometimes, using once, few, many, or a class for an expanded clone.

DNA	CDR3	size	V	J	D
TGCAGTGCTAGAGATTTAGCGGAGGGCAGTTTC	CSARDLAEGSF	many	TRBV20-1	TRBJ2-5	NA
TGTGCCAGTAGTATAGTTCCCCCCGGGAGTGTGACCGGGGAGCTGTTTTTT	CASSIVPPGSVTGELFF	NA	TRBV19	TRBJ2-2	NA
TGCGCCAGCAGACGACCGGAGGAGACCCAGTACTTC	CASRRPEETQYF	few	TRBV5-1	TRBJ2-5	NA
TGTGCCAGCAGCCTAAAGTTCAGGGAAGAGCAGTACTTC	CASSLKFREEQYF	many	TRBV7-2	TRBJ2-7	NA
TGTGCCAGCAGTCCCATGGCAGGGGGCTCCTACAATGAGCAGTTCTTC	CASSPMAGGSYNEQFF	many	TRBV12-3/TRBV12-4	TRBJ2-1	TRBD1
TGTGCCAGCAGCTTGACGCGCTGGGGGGGGCAGTATTTT	CASSLTRWGGQYF	many	TRBV11-3	TRBJ2-3	TRBD2
TGTGCCAGTAGTATAGTCGGCGGGGGAGAGCATCAGCCCCAGCATTTT	CASSIVGGGEHQPQHF	many	TRBV19	TRBJ1-5	NA
TGTGCCACCAGTGCTGGAAACACCATATATTTT	CATSAGNTIYF	NA	TRBV24-1	TRBJ1-3	NA
TGCAGTGCTAGACTCATCGGGCTAGCGGGAGGGGAGCAGTACTTC	CSARLIGLAGGEQYF	few	TRBV20-1	TRBJ2-7	TRBD2
TGTGCCAGCAGCCCTTGGATCGGCGGAGGTACGCAGTATTTT	CASSPWIGGGTQYF	NA	TRBV7-9	TRBJ2-3	NA
TGTGCCAGCAGTTCCCCCAGCGTGAGCTCCTACGAGCAGTACTTC	CASSSPSVSSYEQYF	NA	TRBV6-2/TRBV6-3	TRBJ2-7	NA